This TCR beta chain was found in a study of CD8 T cells in ankylosing spondylitis. Study results and caveats: Blood of patients with ankylosing spondylitis appeared to be characterized by a TCR beta motif of fewer than 10 highly homologous variants. With a CD8+ phenotype, disease-linked clones were relatively rare in peripheral blood.

This clonotype has a handful of counts. Its antigen remains unknown. This CDR3 has 15 amino acids. Germline CDR1 reads SGHVS; CDR2 reads FNYEAQ. The junction had 7 bases not matched to a gene; V was cut back by 6 bases and J by 3 bases. From the 5' RACE reads, TCRdb called clonotypes with MiXCR, one entry per CDR3 protein. The sample includes approximately 110,000 distinct CDR3 sequences, 24% of them seen just once. The specimen sequenced was synovial fluid, either unsorted or a sorted T cell fraction (not recorded which). This sequence originates from a male donor with ankylosing spondylitis. The V and J genes are TRBV7-6 and TRBJ2-2; 7 nucleotides align to TRBD2. In nucleotides, the CDR3 is TGTGCCAGCAGTCCCGTAGCGGGCTACACCGGGGAGCTGTTTTTT. It specifies CASSPVAGYTGELFF. The whole variable domain, filled in from reference TRBV7-6 and TRBJ2-2, reads GAGVSQSPRYKVTKRGQDVALRCDPISGHVSLYWYRQALGQGPEFLTYFNYEAQQDKSGLPNDRFSAERPEGSISTLTIQRTEQRDSAMYRCASSPVAGYTGELFFGEGSRLTVL.